Reported below is one TCR beta chain. Its antigen is as yet unknown. This entry comes from a study of identical twins. Overall study findings and caveats: Interpretation of the results relied on cross-sectional statistical analysis and not on following the same donors. Some out-of-frame alpha sequences were shared by twins, and these showed excess low generation probability. Cord blood beta clonotypes that were abundant carried fewer insertions, and memory repertoires showed no such trend.

TCRdb re-called the 5' RACE reads with MiXCR, one entry per CDR3 protein. The repertoire consists of about 730,000 distinct CDR3 sequences, with 20% to 25% occurring once and the leading ten covering 4.3%. The V and J ends lost 6 bases and 0 bases respectively, with 13 bases between them. The CDR3 extends over 14 amino acids. Germline loops: CDR1 DFQATT, CDR2 SNEGSKA (reference sequence). These records were also assigned to another study, of T cells expressing NK-cell markers.

Sequenced sample: PBMCs. The receptor comes from a woman in her late teens or twenties in good health. J is TRBJ2-3 and V is TRBV20-1; D gene uncertain. CDR3 DNA sequence: TGCAGTGCAGTAGTGAGTACTAGCACAGATACGCAGTATTTT. Amino acid sequence: CSAVVSTSTDTQYF.